This TCR beta chain derives from a study of OX40 agonist ivuxolimab in advanced cancers. Germline assignment: CDR1 SGHTA and CDR2 FQGNSA. The V end lost 1 base, the J end lost 7 bases, and 10 bases lay between the germline ends. This CDR3 has 13 residues. Repertoires were generated with immunoSEQ multiplex PCR, while TCRdb's copy carries only in-frame clones and drops some. Among around 80,000 clones listed, about 85% were seen once. The V gene is TRBV7-2, the J gene TRBJ1-2; no firm D call. Sequenced material: CD4+ or CD8+ T cells sorted from blood, taken in a trial of the OX40 agonist ivuxolimab. This TCR was sampled from an adult with an advanced solid tumor such as melanoma, head and neck, liver or kidney cancer. Here the CDR3 DNA reads TGTGCCAGCAGCTTAGTGAAGGATTCTGGCTACACCTTC. It specifies CASSLVKDSGYTF. Variable domain in full (rest from reference TRBV7-2 and TRBJ1-2): GAGVSQSPSNKVTEKGKDVELRCDPISGHTALYWYRQSLGQGLEFLIYFQGNSAPDKSGLPSDRFSAERTGGSVSTLTIQRTQQEDSAVYLCASSLVKDSGYTFGSGTRLTVV.